Below are 5 T cell receptor beta chains sequenced from a single sample in a study of long-term antiretroviral therapy in people with HIV. Sequencing relied on immunoSEQ assay v3.0, run at survey level. Data came from immunoSEQ multiplex PCR; TCRdb stores just in-frame clones and leaves some out. The sample lists approximately 11,000 clones, around 82% occurring once. The input for sequencing was unsorted PBMCs, taken 1.8 years after starting antiretroviral therapy. The receptor set was obtained from a man aged 40-55 years with HIV.

This clone was seen only a few times. The V gene is TRBV7-8, the J gene TRBJ1-1; D gene ambiguous. Trimming shortened V by 5 bases and J by 0 bases, and 7 bases separated the two germline ends. The CDR3 covers 13 residues. CDR1 and CDR2 from the germline V gene are SGHVS and FQNEAQ. The CDR3: CASSGGMNTEAFF. As DNA, the CDR3 is TGTGCCAGCAGCGGCGGCATGAACACTGAAGCTTTCTTT. Variable domain in full (rest from reference TRBV7-8 and TRBJ1-1): GAGVSQSPRYKVAKRGQDVALRCDPISGHVSLFWYQQALGQGPEFLTYFQNEAQLDKSGLPSDRFFAERPEGSVSTLKIQRTQQEDSAVYLCASSGGMNTEAFFGQGTRLTVV.

The genes are TRBV6-4 and TRBJ2-7, with 10 bases that match TRBD2. Germline trimming cut 2 bases from V and 0 bases from J; bases unmatched to any gene: 13. The CDR3 spans 19 residues. Germline CDR1 is MRHNA and CDR2 is SNTAGT. The CDR3 DNA follows: TGTGCCAGCAGTGACCTAACTCCGGGACTAGCGACGAGCTCCTACGAGCAGTACTTC. Protein: CASSDLTPGLATSSYEQYF.

This clone appeared a few times. J is TRBJ1-3 and V is TRBV7-9; D may be TRBD1 (6 bases). This CDR3 contains 16 residues. The V end was cut by 5 bases, the J end by 6 bases, with 20 bases between. Germline CDR1 reads SEHNR; CDR2 reads FQNEAQ (reference sequence). DNA of the CDR3: TGTGCCAGCAGCACAAGTTCAGGGGATTCGGAAAACACCATATATTTT. Translating gives CASSTSSGDSENTIYF.

This clone was seen only a few times. The V gene is TRBV14, the J gene TRBJ2-7, with TRBD1 matching over 7 bases. V lost 5 bases and J lost 5; bases outside the gene matches: 3. CDR1 and CDR2 from the germline V gene are SGHDN and FVKESK. CDR3 length: 12 amino acids. CDR3 amino acids: CASSFTGDEQYF. CDR3 bases: TGTGCCAGCAGCTTCACAGGGGACGAGCAGTACTTC.

The chain carries TRBV15 and TRBJ2-7, with D uncertain. CDR1 is LNHNV and CDR2 is YYDKDF in the germline V gene (reference sequence). The CDR3 is 12 amino acids. Trimming pared 5 bases from V and 5 bases from J, leaving 10 bases between. The CDR3 spells CATSPRVDEQYF. DNA for the CDR3: TGTGCCACCAGCCCTCGTGTGGACGAGCAGTACTTC.